The 20 T cell receptor beta chains reported below all come from one sample, sequenced in a study of T cell responses to AZD1222 COVID-19 vaccine. Here immunoSEQ multiplex PCR was the method, and the copy in TCRdb shows in-frame clones only, minus some. Seen here are tens of thousands of clones, 85% to 90% observed once, and the top ten hold approximately 30%. The sample in question was peripheral blood, obtained on day 0 of AZD1222 vaccination. The receptors were sampled from an adult in good health.

V is TRBV9 and J is TRBJ1-1, with 12 positions matching TRBD1. The length of the CDR3 is 15 residues. Germline V gene sequence: CDR1 SGDLS, CDR2 YYNGEE. Losses at the gene ends were 3 bases for V and 8 bases for J; bases not matched to a gene: 8. CDR3 nucleotide sequence: TGTGCCAGCAGCGAATCGGGACAGGGGGCCTACGAAGCTTTCTTT. As protein: CASSESGQGAYEAFF.

The rearrangement links TRBV29-1 to TRBJ2-2; tentatively, D is TRBD1 (5 bases). This CDR3 is 12 amino acids long. Trimming left V 4 bases short and J 5 bases short, with 8 bases between. Germline V CDR1 and CDR2: SQVTM, ANQGSEA. The CDR3, as DNA: TGCAGCGTTGCTCAGGGTACCGGGGAGCTGTTTTTT. Its protein is CSVAQGTGELFF.

This clone was seen more than once but under ten times. The rearrangement uses TRBV7-8 and TRBJ2-1; D is undetermined. Germline V gives CDR1 SGHVS, CDR2 FQNEAQ. The CDR3 extends over 14 amino acids. V lost 1 base to trimming and J lost 8 bases, with 12 bases between them. The CDR3 DNA is TGTGCCAGCAGCTTAGATGTACTAACATATGAGCAGTTCTTC. This encodes CASSLDVLTYEQFF.

The J gene is TRBJ2-7, the V gene TRBV7-2; tentative D call: TRBD2 (5 bases). The germline V gene encodes CDR1 SGHTA and CDR2 FQGNSA. V was pared by 4 bases and J by 1 base, with 11 bases between. This CDR3 contains 14 residues. In DNA, the CDR3 is TGTGCCAGCAGCTCCGGACGGGGATCCTACGAGCAGTACTTC. Its protein product is CASSSGRGSYEQYF. Supplemented by reference TRBV7-2 and TRBJ2-7, the full variable domain reads GAGVSQSPSNKVTEKGKDVELRCDPISGHTALYWYRQSLGQGLEFLIYFQGNSAPDKSGLPSDRFSAERTGGSVSTLTIQRTQQEDSAVYLCASSSGRGSYEQYFGPGTRLTVT.

This clone was seen just once. The chain combines TRBV7-8 with TRBJ1-1, with 9 positions matching TRBD1. Unmatched junction bases numbered 8, after V lost 5 bases and J lost 1 base. CDR1 SGHVS and CDR2 FQNEAQ come from the germline V gene. The CDR3 is 16 residues long. CDR3 bases: TGTGCCAGCAGCCTCCCCGAGGGACAGGGGAACACTGAAGCTTTCTTT. Residues: CASSLPEGQGNTEAFF.

The CDR3 nucleotides are TGTGCCAGCAGTTTCGGTTCGTACGAGCAGTACTTC. It codes for CASSFGSYEQYF. V and J are TRBV27 and TRBJ2-7, with D unclear. Trimming left V 3 bases short and J 4 bases short, with 7 bases between. Germline V gene sequence: CDR1 MNHEY, CDR2 SMNVEV (reference sequence). The CDR3 contains 12 residues.

V and J are TRBV28 and TRBJ2-7; D is undetermined. Deletions cut 3 bases from V and 3 bases from J, with 6 bases between. The length of the CDR3 is 12 residues. Germline V lookup: CDR1 MDHEN, CDR2 SYDVKM. DNA for the CDR3: TGTGCCAGCAGTTTTTCTCACTACGAGCAGTACTTC. It specifies CASSFSHYEQYF.

The chain employs TRBV5-1 and TRBJ1-1; no firm D call. This CDR3 comprises 16 residues. Germline V gene data show CDR1 as SGHRS and CDR2 as YFSETQ. The V end lost 4 bases, the J end lost 0 bases, and 16 bases lay between the germline ends. CDR3 sequence (DNA): TGCGCCAGCAGCCTCGGAGACATCCGCATGAACACTGAAGCTTTCTTT. Protein product: CASSLGDIRMNTEAFF. The whole variable domain, remainder taken from reference TRBV5-1 and TRBJ1-1, is KAGVTQTPRYLIKTRGQQVTLSCSPISGHRSVSWYQQTPGQGLQFLFEYFSETQRNKGNFPGRFSGRQFSNSRSEMNVSTLELGDSALYLCASSLGDIRMNTEAFFGQGTRLTVV.

On this clone: This specimen includes other DNA sequences encoding the same CDR3. The chain couples TRBV3-1 (or the pseudogene TRBV3-2) to TRBJ1-3; no firm D call. Germline V lookup: CDR1 LGHDT, CDR2 YNNKEL (reference sequence). The V and J ends lost 3 bases and 1 base respectively, with 4 bases between them. The CDR3 is made up of 13 amino acids. The CDR3 nucleotides read TGTGCCAGCAGCCAGGGGTCTGGAAACACCATATATTTT. Protein: CASSQGSGNTIYF.

This rearrangement joins TRBV9 to TRBJ2-1; D gene unclear. Germline lookup yields CDR1 SGDLS and CDR2 YYNGEE. V lost 3 bases and J lost 5, with 9 bases in between. This CDR3 is 13 amino acids long. The CDR3 region is CASSASPNNEQFF. The CDR3 coding sequence is TGTGCCAGCAGCGCCTCCCCGAACAATGAGCAGTTCTTC.

CDR3 sequence (DNA): TGTGCCAGCAGCACCCCAGGGCGCAATTCACCCCTCCACTTT. This sequence encodes CASSTPGRNSPLHF. This sequence joins TRBV7-9 and TRBJ1-6, with a tentative D call TRBD1 (5 bases). The CDR3 is made up of 14 amino acids. The V gene's germline CDR1 is SEHNR and CDR2 FQNEAQ (reference sequence). V dropped 5 bases and J dropped 7 bases, with 12 bases sitting between them. Drawing the rest from reference TRBV7-9 and TRBJ1-6, the complete variable domain is DTGVSQNPRHKITKRGQNVTFRCDPISEHNRLYWYRQTLGQGPEFLTYFQNEAQLEKSRLLSDRFSAERPKGSFSTLEIQRTEQGDSAMYLCASSTPGRNSPLHFGNGTRLTVT.

The genes are TRBV30 and TRBJ1-5; D ambiguous. V lost 2 bases and J 4 bases, leaving 9 bases between the germline ends. CDR1 is GTSNPN and CDR2 is SVGIG in the germline V gene (reference sequence). This CDR3 is built from 13 residues. As DNA, the CDR3 is TGTGCCTGGAGTTTGGGTGGGAATCAGCCCCAGCATTTT. Translation gives CAWSLGGNQPQHF.

This clone turned up a few times. The chain has TRBV10-3 and TRBJ2-5, with D uncertain. V was cut by 0 bases and J by 5 bases, with 10 bases left in between. This CDR3 comprises 14 residues. Germline values: CDR1 ENHRY, CDR2 SYGVKD. The CDR3 region has the DNA TGTGCCATCAGTGAGTCGGCCAGTATTGAGACCCAGTACTTC. Its translation is CAISESASIETQYF.

The rearrangement uses TRBV6-6 and TRBJ1-2; D remains unclear. This CDR3 has 13 residues. CDR1 is MNHNY and CDR2 is SVGAGI in the germline V gene (reference sequence). Deletions cut 6 bases from V and 9 bases from J, with 17 bases between. The CDR3: CASRPDDIGSYTF. As DNA, the CDR3 is TGTGCCAGCAGGCCGGACGATATTGGGAGCTACACCTTC.

This chain joins TRBV6-5 and TRBJ1-1, with no clear D. Germline CDR1 MNHEY, CDR2 SVGAGI. This CDR3 has 15 amino acids. V shed 5 bases and J shed 2 bases, with 15 bases lying between them. CDR3 sequence (DNA): TGTGCCAGCAGTCCGCTAGGGCGAGGAAACACTGAAGCTTTCTTT. It yields the protein CASSPLGRGNTEAFF.

The CDR3 loop reads CASSLFSDTQYF. The CDR3 DNA sequence: TGTGCCAGCAGTTTATTTTCAGATACGCAGTATTTT. This rearrangement joins TRBV28 to TRBJ2-3; no clear D gene. Germline lookup yields CDR1 MDHEN and CDR2 SYDVKM. Trimming shortened V by 1 base and J by 4 bases, and 3 bases separated the two germline ends. CDR3 length: 12 amino acids.

This chain connects TRBV2 to TRBJ2-3; D perhaps matches TRBD2 (5 bases). Germline lookup yields CDR1 SNHLY and CDR2 FYNNEI. V was clipped by 8 bases and J by 5 bases, with 17 bases between them. The length of the CDR3 is 14 residues. The CDR3, as DNA: TGTGCCAGCGGCGGGCAACTTAGGAGAGATACGCAGTATTTT. Translation: CASGGQLRRDTQYF.

The gene calls are TRBV5-6 and TRBJ2-2; a possible D gene is TRBD1 (6 bases). Germline-derived CDR1 and CDR2 are SGHDT and YYEEEE. Trimming removed 5 bases from V and 1 base from J, with 15 bases in between. This CDR3 contains 16 residues. The CDR3, as DNA: TGTGCCAGCAGAGAGTATAAACAGGGGAACACCGGGGAGCTGTTTTTT. It translates to CASREYKQGNTGELFF.

V is TRBV29-1 and J is TRBJ2-7; D is tentatively TRBD1 or TRBD2 (5 bases each). Trimming pared 3 bases from V and 2 bases from J, leaving 11 bases between. The CDR3 totals 13 residues. Per germline, CDR1 SQVTM and CDR2 ANQGSEA. The chain's CDR3 is CSVEGVRPYEQYF. The CDR3 nucleotides are TGCAGCGTTGAGGGGGTGCGTCCCTACGAGCAGTACTTC.

The rearrangement links TRBV19 to TRBJ2-2; possible D gene TRBD2, 7 bases. V was shortened by 3 bases and J by 4 bases, with 15 bases between the two germline ends. The CDR3 is 16 residues long. CDR1 and CDR2 from the germline V gene are LNHDA and SQIVND (reference sequence). CDR3 sequence reads: CASSMGQGRGTGELFF. CDR3 sequence (DNA): TGTGCCAGTAGTATGGGGCAGGGGAGGGGCACCGGGGAGCTGTTTTTT.